Listed below are T cell receptor beta chains from one sample, sequenced in a study of blood T cell repertoires in COVID-19. The assay was immunoSEQ multiplex PCR, and TCRdb's table has in-frame clones only and misses some. The data show approximately 150,000 clones, 80% seen once. Sequencing input: peripheral blood. The receptor source for this set is a man between 65 and 85 years old who had recovered from COVID-19. CDR3s include the opening cysteine and the closing phenylalanine or tryptophan. Each record gives: clone size, J gene, D gene, V gene, CDR3 DNA, CDR3 protein. D genes are given only for firm matches. The size field is filled for only some rows; it gives once, few, many or a size class.

-	TRBJ2-5	TRBD2	TRBV7-8	TGTGCCAGCAGCAGGAGGTCTAGCGGGAGTGGTGAGACCCAGTACTTC	CASSRRSSGSGETQYF
-	TRBJ1-6	TRBD1	TRBV18	TGTGCCAGCTCACCACAGCAGGACAGGGGACGGAGCTCCTATAATTCACCCCTCCACTTT	CASSPQQDRGRSSYNSPLHF
once	TRBJ2-5	-	TRBV21-1	TGTGCCAGCAGCCTGGGACTAGCGGGACCCCAAGAGACCCAGTACTTC	CASSLGLAGPQETQYF
-	TRBJ2-2	-	TRBV24-1	TGTGCCACCAGTGATCCCCGGGACTCCGCTACCCCCGGGGAGCTGTTTTTT	CATSDPRDSATPGELFF
-	TRBJ2-1	TRBD2	TRBV11-2	TGTGCCAGCAGCTCCATTCGGACTAGCGGTCACAATGAGCAGTTCTTC	CASSSIRTSGHNEQFF
-	TRBJ1-6	-	TRBV7-9	TGTGCCAGCAGCCCAACGGGGGGTGATTCACCCCTCCACTTT	CASSPTGGDSPLHF
-	TRBJ2-5	-	TRBV3-1/TRBV3-2	TGTGCCAGCAGCCAAGTGGTGGAGCGCCTAGGGGGAGAGACCCAGTACTTC	CASSQVVERLGGETQYF
-	TRBJ1-4	-	TRBV5-5	TGTGCCAGCAGCTTGGGAGGGACATTAAATAGGGGGGAAAAACTGTTTTTT	CASSLGGTLNRGEKLFF
-	TRBJ2-7	TRBD2	TRBV19	TGTGCCAGTAGAAAACTAGCGGGAGGGTCCTACGAGCAGTACTTC	CASRKLAGGSYEQYF
-	TRBJ2-1	-	TRBV18	TGTGCCAGCTCACCCCCCGGACTATACGCCGGCAATGAGCAGTTCTTC	CASSPPGLYAGNEQFF
-	TRBJ2-7	TRBD2	TRBV7-8	TGTGCCAGCAGCTTCAGCGGGAGGGCCTACGAGCAGTACTTC	CASSFSGRAYEQYF
-	TRBJ1-1	-	TRBV27	TGTGCCAGCAGTTTAACAGTTTCGAACACTGAAGCTTTCTTT	CASSLTVSNTEAFF
-	TRBJ2-2	-	TRBV7-9	TGTGCCAGCAGCTACGACAGCGCTCGAAAGCTGTTTTTT	CASSYDSARKLFF
-	TRBJ2-5	TRBD2	TRBV9	TGTGCCAGCAGCGTCGGGACTAGCGGGAGGGTCCTAGAGACCCAGTACTTC	CASSVGTSGRVLETQYF
-	TRBJ2-7	TRBD2	TRBV6-5	TGTGCCAGCAGTTATTGGGAGGGGATCGAGCAGTACTTC	CASSYWEGIEQYF
-	TRBJ2-7	TRBD2	TRBV20-1	TGCAGTGCTAGTCGAGCGGTAGCGGGAAATGGAGAGCAGTACTTC	CSASRAVAGNGEQYF
-	TRBJ2-7	-	TRBV29-1	TGCAGCGTTGGGTACGGAGCGCGCACTCAATCCTCCTACGAGCAGTACTTC	CSVGYGARTQSSYEQYF
-	TRBJ2-7	-	TRBV7-2	TGTGCCAGCAGCTCCTCCCGAGACGAGCAGTACTTC	CASSSSRDEQYF